One sample yielded the 31 T cell receptor beta chains listed below, sequenced in a study of cytomegalovirus exposure and HLA in healthy donors. PCR amplification relied on 60 Vbeta primers (plus 13 Jbeta primers). Using immunoSEQ multiplex PCR, the repertoire was profiled, and TCRdb retains in-frame clones only, with some absent. Of around 150,000 clones in the sample, approximately 80% were seen once. The sequencing input was PBMCs. Receptors were obtained from a man aged 45 to 65 in good health and CMV-seropositive.

The rearrangement links TRBV11-2 to TRBJ2-3; 8 bases are a match to TRBD2. CDR1 SGHAT and CDR2 FQNNGV come from the germline V gene. This CDR3 has 15 residues. V was clipped by 5 bases and J by 3 bases; unmatched bases: 7. This CDR3 reads CASSLGGGLTDTQYF. The CDR3 DNA reads TGTGCCAGCAGCCTCGGGGGGGGGCTGACAGATACGCAGTATTTT. Filled out from reference TRBV11-2 and TRBJ2-3, the complete variable domain reads EAGVAQSPRYKIIEKRQSVAFWCNPISGHATLYWYQQILGQGPKLLIQFQNNGVVDDSQLPKDRFSAERLKGVDSTLKIQPAKLEDSAVYLCASSLGGGLTDTQYFGPGTRLTVL.

This clone was seen once. V gene TRBV9 combines with J gene TRBJ2-2; 8 bases fit TRBD1. The trim removed 4 bases at V and 1 base at J, leaving 6 bases unmatched. The length of the CDR3 is 16 residues. Germline V gene data show CDR1 as SGDLS and CDR2 as YYNGEE. The CDR3 nucleotides read TGTGCCAGCAGCTCCTTTGACAGGGGGAACACCGGGGAGCTGTTTTTT. Protein sequence: CASSSFDRGNTGELFF.

The chain uses TRBV10-3 and TRBJ2-2; a possible D gene is TRBD1 (5 bases). Germline V gives CDR1 ENHRY, CDR2 SYGVKD. V lost 8 bases, J lost 0 bases, and 10 bases lay in between. The CDR3 contains 14 residues. Here the CDR3 reads CAISPDTNTGELFF. CDR3 DNA: TGTGCCATCTCCCCGGACACGAACACCGGGGAGCTGTTTTTT.

The chain carries TRBV6-6 and TRBJ2-7; the match to TRBD1 covers 7 bases. V lost 10 bases and J lost 3; bases outside the gene matches: 6. The germline V gene has CDR1 MNHNY and CDR2 SVGAGI (reference sequence). This CDR3 region has 12 residues. The CDR3 nucleotides read TGTGCCACCTGGACAGGAGGCTACGAGCAGTACTTC. Encoded protein: CATWTGGYEQYF.

The CDR3 DNA reads TGTGCCACCAGCAGAGCCCCCGGTAGCGGGGGGGAATTAAGCACAGATACGCAGTATTTT. Translating it yields CATSRAPGSGGELSTDTQYF. The V call is TRBV15, the J call TRBJ2-3; TRBD2 matches at 11 bases. CDR1 LNHNV and CDR2 YYDKDF come from the germline V gene (reference sequence). Trimming removed 1 base from V and 0 bases from J; junction bases left unmatched: 12. This CDR3 comprises 20 residues.

The rearrangement uses TRBV29-1 and TRBJ1-2; 8 bases agree with TRBD1. After removal of 3 bases from V and 7 bases from J, the junction contained 10 bases not matched to a gene. This CDR3 has 14 residues. The germline gives CDR1 SQVTM, CDR2 ANQGSEA. CDR3 nucleotides: TGCAGCGTTGAGACAGGGGCCCGAGGTGCTGGCTACACCTTC. Translation: CSVETGARGAGYTF.

In its sample, this clone was seen once. This chain joins TRBV28 and TRBJ2-3; 7 bases map to TRBD2. The CDR3 is 16 amino acids. CDR1 and CDR2 from the germline V gene are MDHEN and SYDVKM. V was clipped by 5 bases and J by 1 base; unmatched bases: 9. DNA for the CDR3: TGTGCCAGCAGTCTCACAGCTAGCGGTCGCACAGATACGCAGTATTTT. Amino acids: CASSLTASGRTDTQYF.

DNA of the CDR3: TGTGCCAGCAGCCTACTAGCGGGAGGGCAAGAGACCCAGTACTTC. Its translation: CASSLLAGGQETQYF. The V call is TRBV7-2, the J call TRBJ2-5, with 13 nucleotides matching TRBD2. J lost 2 bases, V lost 5 bases, and 2 bases had no gene match. The germline gives CDR1 SGHTA, CDR2 FQGNSA. CDR3 length equals 15 residues.

CDR3 nucleotide sequence: TGTGCCAGCTCACAAGAAGGGGTCAATGAGCAGTTCTTC. It codes for CASSQEGVNEQFF. J is TRBJ2-1 and V is TRBV18; D is perhaps TRBD1 (5 bases). V was shortened by 4 bases and J by 6 bases, with 10 bases between the two germline ends. Germline V gives CDR1 KGHSH, CDR2 LQKENI. CDR3 length equals 13 residues.

The chain is built from TRBV5-8 and TRBJ2-3; 9 positions match TRBD2. Germline V gene data show CDR1 as SGHTS and CDR2 as YDEGEE. V dropped 0 bases and J dropped 4; count of bases not matched to a gene: 9. This CDR3 has 17 amino acids. CDR3 sequence: CASSLVVVTSGPDTQYF. In nucleotides, the CDR3 is TGTGCCAGCAGCTTGGTTGTCGTGACTAGCGGACCAGATACGCAGTATTTT.

This sequence joins TRBV6-1 and TRBJ2-6; TRBD1 might be the D (6 bases). The CDR3 extends over 16 amino acids. V shed 4 bases and J shed 2 bases, with 12 bases lying between them. CDR1 MNHNS and CDR2 SASEGT come from the germline V gene. CDR3 in amino acids: CASSVRGPTGANVLTF. Written as DNA, the CDR3 is TGTGCCAGCAGTGTCAGGGGCCCCACTGGGGCCAACGTCCTGACTTTC.

The gene calls are TRBV9 and TRBJ1-1, with unresolved D. Deletions cut 4 bases from V and 5 bases from J, with 12 bases between. CDR3 length: 13 residues. Germline CDR1 SGDLS, CDR2 YYNGEE. In nucleotides, the CDR3 is TGTGCCAGCAGCAAGGACTTGGTAACTGAAGCTTTCTTT. Its translation: CASSKDLVTEAFF.

This chain uses TRBV7-8 with TRBJ2-1; no clear D. The V and J ends lost 0 bases and 9 bases respectively, with 3 bases between them. The CDR3 has 11 amino acids. Germline V gives CDR1 SGHVS, CDR2 FQNEAQ. The CDR3 is CASSLAAEQFF. CDR3 coding DNA: TGTGCCAGCAGCTTAGCGGCTGAGCAGTTCTTC.

The chain couples TRBV11-3 to TRBJ2-1; 11 bases agree with TRBD2. The ends lost 5 bases at V and 5 bases at J; junction bases unmatched: 8. Germline loops: CDR1 SGHNT, CDR2 YENEEA. The CDR3 spans 16 residues. CDR3 sequence: CASSDRSGRVNNEQFF. DNA of the CDR3: TGTGCCAGCAGCGACCGTAGCGGGAGGGTGAACAATGAGCAGTTCTTC.

The V and J genes are TRBV18 and TRBJ1-5; D unclear. The ends were cut back, 6 bases at V and 4 bases at J, with 16 bases in the middle. Germline-derived CDR1 and CDR2 are KGHSH and LQKENI. There are 15 residues in the CDR3. The CDR3 region is CASSPGTAENQPQHF. The CDR3 bases are TGTGCCAGCTCCCCGGGTACGGCGGAAAATCAGCCCCAGCATTTT.

The gene calls are TRBV19 and TRBJ2-3, with 14 positions matching TRBD2. The CDR3 covers 18 residues. Germline CDR1 reads LNHDA; CDR2 reads SQIVND (reference sequence). After removal of 5 bases from V and 3 bases from J, the junction contained 10 bases not matched to a gene. The CDR3 here is CASSRGLAGGPGTDTQYF. The CDR3 DNA is TGTGCCAGTAGTCGTGGACTAGCGGGAGGCCCCGGAACAGATACGCAGTATTTT.

The rearrangement joins TRBV7-9 to TRBJ2-1; the match to TRBD2 covers 7 bases. V dropped 1 base and J dropped 7; count of bases not matched to a gene: 4. CDR1 and CDR2 from the germline V gene are SEHNR and FQNEAQ (reference sequence). This CDR3 has 14 residues. In DNA form, the CDR3 reads TGTGCCAGCAGCTTAGGGGACTATAGAAATGAGCAGTTCTTC. This translates into CASSLGDYRNEQFF. Full variable domain (outside the CDR3, taken from reference TRBV7-9 and TRBJ2-1): DTGVSQNPRHKITKRGQNVTFRCDPISEHNRLYWYRQTLGQGPEFLTYFQNEAQLEKSRLLSDRFSAERPKGSFSTLEIQRTEQGDSAMYLCASSLGDYRNEQFFGPGTRLTVL.

The gene calls are TRBV9 and TRBJ2-3; D is ambiguous. Trimming shortened V by 0 bases and J by 2 bases, and 13 bases separated the two germline ends. The germline CDR1 and CDR2 sequences are SGDLS and YYNGEE. The CDR3 consists of 16 residues. As DNA, the CDR3 is TGTGCCAGCAGCGTAGGGGCAGAGATAAACACAGATACGCAGTATTTT. Amino acids: CASSVGAEINTDTQYF.

V usage is TRBV7-9 and J usage is TRBJ2-3; D possibly corresponds to TRBD2 (5 bases). Trimming cost V 1 base and J 1 base, with 15 bases left between them. This CDR3 is built from 17 residues. CDR1 and CDR2 from the germline V gene are SEHNR and FQNEAQ (reference sequence). The CDR3 DNA sequence: TGTGCCAGCAGCTTAGTCCCAACACGGGAAGGCACAGATACGCAGTATTTT. This gives the protein CASSLVPTREGTDTQYF.

The chain recombines TRBV19 with TRBJ2-7, with 9 bases identical to TRBD2. This CDR3 region has 15 residues. The junction had 4 bases not matched to a gene; V was cut back by 3 bases and J by 1 base. Germline values: CDR1 LNHDA, CDR2 SQIVND (reference sequence). DNA for the CDR3: TGTGCCAGTAGTATGGGTAGCGGGGGATCCTACGAGCAGTACTTC. Translated, it gives CASSMGSGGSYEQYF.

The V call is TRBV9, the J call TRBJ1-1; a possible D gene is TRBD1 (5 bases). CDR1 SGDLS and CDR2 YYNGEE come from the germline V gene. The CDR3 is 12 amino acids. Trimming shortened V by 3 bases and J by 7 bases, and 10 bases separated the two germline ends. CDR3 DNA sequence: TGTGCCAGCAGCGGGAAAGACAGTGAAGCTTTCTTT. It encodes CASSGKDSEAFF.

This chain connects TRBV5-6 to TRBJ2-7; 7 nucleotides line up with TRBD1. CDR3 length: 14 residues. Germline V lookup: CDR1 SGHDT, CDR2 YYEEEE. V lost 0 bases and J lost 6; bases outside the gene matches: 6. CDR3 in amino acids: CASSLVTGYGEQYF. CDR3 coding DNA: TGTGCCAGCAGCTTGGTGACAGGGTACGGCGAGCAGTACTTC.

The V and J genes are TRBV5-1 and TRBJ2-3; 10 bases match TRBD2. The CDR3 has 13 residues. J gave up 5 bases and V 7 bases, and 4 bases lay outside the gene matches. Germline CDR1 is SGHRS and CDR2 is YFSETQ. Here the CDR3 DNA reads TGCGCCAGCTTCCCTAGCGGGGGAGATACGCAGTATTTT. Translated, it gives CASFPSGGDTQYF.

The chain couples TRBV27 to TRBJ2-7; D uncertain. Per germline, CDR1 MNHEY and CDR2 SMNVEV (reference sequence). The CDR3 extends over 12 amino acids. Deletions cut 6 bases from V and 4 bases from J, with 10 bases between. The CDR3 is CASRGSKYEQYF. The CDR3 DNA is TGTGCCAGCAGGGGTAGCAAGTACGAGCAGTACTTC.

This chain joins TRBV2 and TRBJ1-1; D is perhaps TRBD1 (6 bases). V was trimmed by 8 bases and J by 4 bases, leaving 14 bases between them. This CDR3 contains 13 residues. Germline V gene lookup returns CDR1 SNHLY and CDR2 FYNNEI. In nucleotides, the CDR3 is TGTGCCAGCCAGGGGCAGGTGAGCACTGAAGCTTTCTTT. Encoded protein: CASQGQVSTEAFF. Combining the CDR3 with reference TRBV2 and TRBJ1-1 gives the whole variable domain EPEVTQTPSHQVTQMGQEVILRCVPISNHLYFYWYRQILGQKVEFLVSFYNNEISEKSEIFDDQFSVERPDGSNFTLKIRSTKLEDSAMYFCASQGQVSTEAFFGQGTRLTVV.

The chain uses TRBV5-1 and TRBJ1-1; 8 bases line up with TRBD1. Germline CDR1 reads SGHRS; CDR2 reads YFSETQ. Trimming took 7 bases from V and 1 from J; bases not matched to a gene: 6. This CDR3 comprises 14 residues. For the CDR3, the DNA is TGCGCCAGCTTTACCGGACAGGGGAACACTGAAGCTTTCTTT. The encoded protein is CASFTGQGNTEAFF.

This chain links TRBV15 with TRBJ2-7; D is unresolved. V dropped 5 bases and J dropped 0 bases, with 5 bases sitting between them. Germline V CDR1 and CDR2: LNHNV, YYDKDF (reference sequence). This CDR3 is built from 12 residues. CDR3 protein: CATSGSSYEQYF. In nucleotides, the CDR3 is TGTGCCACCAGCGGCAGCTCCTACGAGCAGTACTTC.

This clone was picked up one time. The genes are TRBV10-2 and TRBJ2-5; D is unclear. The CDR3 contains 14 residues. Germline assignment: CDR1 WSHSY and CDR2 SAAADI. The V gene lost 2 bases and the J gene lost 11 bases, with 18 bases spanning the gap. The CDR3 loop reads CASSEGLGGDFQYF. The DNA of the CDR3 is TGCGCCAGCAGTGAGGGCCTTGGTGGTGACTTTCAGTACTTC.

CDR3 loop: CASSQDPQGGYGYTF. CDR3 in DNA: TGCGCCAGCAGCCAAGATCCACAGGGTGGGTATGGCTACACCTTC. The chain couples TRBV4-1 to TRBJ1-2; possibly TRBD1 for D (6 bases). Per germline, CDR1 MGHRA and CDR2 YSYEKL. V lost 0 bases to trimming and J lost 5 bases, with 13 bases between them. There are 15 residues in the CDR3.

The chain has TRBV18 and TRBJ2-3, with 10 bases aligning to TRBD2. Per germline, CDR1 KGHSH and CDR2 LQKENI. The CDR3 has 16 residues. V trimming: 3 bases; J trimming: 1 base; junction bases outside the gene matches: 4. CDR3 residues: CASSPLTSGGTDTQYF. CDR3 DNA sequence: TGTGCCAGCTCACCCCTAACTAGCGGGGGCACAGATACGCAGTATTTT.

There are a few counts of this clone. The chain has TRBV19 and TRBJ1-5; D is possibly TRBD1 (6 bases). Deletions cut 4 bases from V and 7 bases from J, with 17 bases between. Germline CDR1 LNHDA, CDR2 SQIVND (reference sequence). CDR3 size: 15 residues. The CDR3 bases are TGTGCCAGTAGTACAGGGACATCGGCTGGCCAGCCCCAGCATTTT. Protein sequence: CASSTGTSAGQPQHF. Based on the CDR3 plus reference TRBV19 and TRBJ1-5, the full variable domain is DGGITQSPKYLFRKEGQNVTLSCEQNLNHDAMYWYRQDPGQGLRLIYYSQIVNDFQKGDIAEGYSVSREKKESFPLTVTSAQKNPTAFYLCASSTGTSAGQPQHFGDGTRLSIL.